The present TCR beta chain was sequenced within a study of cytomegalovirus exposure and HLA in healthy donors. Whole-study results and caveats: Roughly even sequencing depth across donors was the assumption behind the presence/absence analyses. The authors later found most CMV-associated TCR beta chains appeared HLA-restricted.

The PCR employed 60 Vbeta primers together with 13 Jbeta primers. The data were produced by immunoSEQ multiplex PCR, yet TCRdb's version contains in-frame clones alone and is incomplete. The sample includes 150,000 to 200,000 clones, about 75% seen only once; the top ten take 2.5% to 3%. V lost 0 bases, J lost 7 bases, and 19 bases lay in between. This CDR3 spans 17 amino acids. The germline CDR1 and CDR2 sequences are LNHNV and YYDKDF (reference sequence). About this clone: The antigen is not known.

The receptor comes from a woman between 45 and 65 years old in good health and CMV-seropositive. The sample comprised PBMCs. This chain links TRBV15 with TRBJ1-5; weak D call: TRBD1 (5 bases). This CDR3 is CATSRDMYSGGAQPQHF. CDR3 bases: TGTGCCACCAGCAGAGATATGTATTCGGGGGGAGCCCAGCCCCAGCATTTT.